One sample yielded the 14 T cell receptor beta chains listed below, sequenced in a study of blood T cell repertoires in COVID-19. The table came from immunoSEQ multiplex PCR; TCRdb's copy has only in-frame clones and leaves some out. The sample has some 130,000 clones; more than 75% are singletons. The sample comprised PBMCs or T cells enriched from blood (not recorded which). All receptors derive from a woman aged 45 to 65 who had recovered from COVID-19.

This chain links TRBV19 with TRBJ1-5, with D perhaps TRBD1 (5 bases). CDR3 size: 15 residues. Trimming left V 3 bases short and J 6 bases short, with 15 bases between. From germline, CDR1 is LNHDA and CDR2 SQIVND (reference sequence). CDR3 DNA sequence: TGTGCCAGTAGTATCCCCGGGGGGTCGATTCAGCCCCAGCATTTT. It encodes CASSIPGGSIQPQHF.

The chain has TRBV5-4 and TRBJ1-1, with 8 bases fitting TRBD1. From germline, CDR1 is SGHNT and CDR2 YYREEE (reference sequence). V lost 4 bases and J lost 4; bases outside the gene matches: 9. The CDR3 covers 15 residues. The CDR3 protein is CASSLPGTGVTEAFF. The CDR3 DNA sequence: TGTGCCAGCAGCCTACCAGGGACAGGAGTCACTGAAGCTTTCTTT. Full variable domain (outside the CDR3, taken from reference TRBV5-4 and TRBJ1-1): ETGVTQSPTHLIKTRGQQVTLRCSSQSGHNTVSWYQQALGQGPQFIFQYYREEENGRGNFPPRFSGLQFPNYSSELNVNALELDDSALYLCASSLPGTGVTEAFFGQGTRLTVV.

The gene calls are TRBV2 and TRBJ1-1; 7 nucleotides agree with TRBD1. This CDR3 region has 14 residues. The V segment lost 6 bases and the J segment 5 bases; nucleotides outside the gene matches: 9. Germline V gene data show CDR1 as SNHLY and CDR2 as FYNNEI. CDR3 amino acids: CASRPPTGSTEAFF. In DNA, the CDR3 is TGTGCCAGCAGGCCACCGACAGGGTCGACTGAAGCTTTCTTT.

The chain uses TRBV7-8 and TRBJ1-2; D not resolved. The V and J ends lost 5 bases and 5 bases respectively, with 9 bases between them. Germline-derived CDR1 and CDR2 are SGHVS and FQNEAQ. This CDR3 spans 12 amino acids. The CDR3 sequence: CASSAEGYGYTF. CDR3 DNA: TGTGCCAGCAGCGCAGAGGGTTATGGCTACACCTTC.

The J gene is TRBJ2-2, the V gene TRBV3-1 (or the pseudogene TRBV3-2); TRBD1 agrees at 8 bases. J gave up 4 bases and V 7 bases, and 11 bases lay outside the gene matches. The germline V gene has CDR1 LGHDT and CDR2 YNNKEL (reference sequence). CDR3 length: 16 amino acids. The CDR3 spells CASTKFQGAGTGELFF. CDR3 in DNA: TGTGCCAGCACCAAATTTCAGGGGGCGGGCACCGGGGAGCTGTTTTTT.

The genes are TRBV6-5 and TRBJ1-1; tentative D call: TRBD1 (6 bases). The CDR3 loop spans 15 amino acids. Between the trimmed V and J ends, which lost 6 bases and 11 bases, there was a span of 25 bases. Germline V gene data show CDR1 as MNHEY and CDR2 as SVGAGI. The CDR3 is CASRSGQPVGTEAFF. The CDR3 nucleotides are TGTGCCAGCAGATCAGGACAGCCGGTCGGTACAGAGGCTTTCTTT.

Worth noting for this clone: A junction end diverges from the germline sequence, so it may reflect a read error. This rearrangement joins TRBV19 to TRBJ2-2; D may be TRBD2 (5 bases). Germline CDR1 is LNHDA and CDR2 is SQIVND (reference sequence). The CDR3 covers 14 residues. DNA for the CDR3: TGTGCCAGCAGTACGGGGAGAAACACCGGGGAGCTGTTTTTT. Protein sequence: CASSTGRNTGELFF.

V is TRBV11-2 and J is TRBJ2-1; 8 positions agree with TRBD1. V trimming: 5 bases; J trimming: 4 bases; junction bases outside the gene matches: 13. Germline lookup yields CDR1 SGHAT and CDR2 FQNNGV. The CDR3 covers 17 residues. CDR3 amino acids: CASSPPGQDPLYNEQFF. The DNA for the CDR3 is TGTGCCAGCAGCCCCCCGGGACAGGACCCTCTATACAATGAGCAGTTCTTC.

The chain is built from TRBV28 and TRBJ1-1; the match to TRBD1 covers 9 bases. The CDR3 sequence is 15 residues long. CDR1 MDHEN and CDR2 SYDVKM come from the germline V gene. V lost 5 bases to trimming and J lost 5 bases; unmatched junction nucleotides: 9. CDR3 loop: CASSEKDRGRTEAFF. CDR3 DNA sequence: TGTGCCAGCAGTGAGAAGGACAGGGGTAGGACTGAAGCTTTCTTT.

J is TRBJ1-1 and V is TRBV11-2, with D unresolved. V was shortened by 5 bases and J by 4 bases, with 17 bases between the two germline ends. CDR1 SGHAT and CDR2 FQNNGV come from the germline V gene. This CDR3 has 15 residues. The CDR3 coding sequence is TGTGCCAGCAGCCCTACACCGAAAGAGGGCACTGAAGCTTTCTTT. Encoded protein: CASSPTPKEGTEAFF.

The chain uses TRBV13 and TRBJ1-5, with D hard to call. The CDR3 has 16 residues. CDR1 is PRHDT and CDR2 is FYEKMQ in the germline V gene (reference sequence). V lost 3 bases and J 0 bases, leaving 12 bases between the germline ends. The CDR3 sequence is CASSFSSSYSNQPQHF. CDR3 coding DNA: TGTGCCAGCAGCTTCTCAAGTAGCTATAGCAATCAGCCCCAGCATTTT.

V is TRBV5-5 and J is TRBJ1-2; no reliable D call. Trimming cost V 1 base and J 8 bases, with 27 bases left between them. Germline V gene sequence: CDR1 SGHKS, CDR2 YYEKEE (reference sequence). This CDR3 contains 18 residues. The CDR3 sequence: CASSLQNSGPNPGEGYTF. CDR3 in DNA: TGTGCCAGCAGCTTGCAAAATTCCGGGCCCAACCCGGGAGAAGGCTACACCTTC.

The chain has TRBV11-2 and TRBJ2-1, with 8 bases that match TRBD2. The CDR3 has 13 amino acids. V dropped 1 base and J dropped 12; count of bases not matched to a gene: 5. The germline CDR1 and CDR2 sequences are SGHAT and FQNNGV. The chain's CDR3 is CASSLVRGVLQFF. CDR3 nucleotides: TGTGCCAGCAGCTTAGTGCGGGGGGTCCTGCAGTTCTTC.

The genes are TRBV12-3 or TRBV12-4 and TRBJ1-5; tentatively, D is TRBD1 (5 bases). This CDR3 is 11 amino acids long. Trimming left V 3 bases short and J 13 bases short, with 10 bases between. The DNA of the CDR3 is TGTGCCAGCAGTTTTAGGGGTCCTCAGCATTTT. Amino acid sequence: CASSFRGPQHF.